The next 8 T cell receptor beta chains were all read from a single sample in a study of cytomegalovirus exposure and HLA in healthy donors. Primers included in the PCR were 60 Vbeta and 13 Jbeta primers. The protocol was immunoSEQ multiplex PCR, while the TCRdb copy is restricted to in-frame clones and leaves out a portion. The sample has about 130,000 clones, more than 75% seen once; the top ten hold around 14%. The material sequenced was PBMCs. The source of these receptors is a woman in her fifties or sixties in good health and CMV-seropositive.

The V gene is TRBV5-6, the J gene TRBJ2-2; 12 bases align to TRBD1. V gave up 4 bases and J gave up 2 bases; unmatched junction bases: 9. The V gene's germline CDR1 is SGHDT and CDR2 YYEEEE. The CDR3 contains 18 residues. CDR3 region: CASSPRWGQGANTGELFF. DNA of the CDR3: TGTGCCAGCAGCCCCCGGTGGGGACAGGGGGCTAACACCGGGGAGCTGTTTTTT.

This clone was counted between two and nine times. The V and J genes are TRBV6-8 and TRBJ1-5; TRBD1 aligns across 7 bases. With V trimmed by 4 bases and J by 7 bases, 10 bases remained unmatched. The germline CDR1 and CDR2 sequences are MNHGY and SAAAGT. The CDR3 runs to 15 residues. CDR3 loop: CASSLETGKGQPQHF. CDR3 DNA: TGTGCCAGCAGTTTAGAGACAGGGAAGGGACAGCCCCAGCATTTT.

The J gene is TRBJ2-7, the V gene TRBV5-8, with D perhaps matching TRBD1 (6 bases). Germline V gene sequence: CDR1 SGHTS, CDR2 YDEGEE. V gave up 1 base and J gave up 3 bases, with 17 bases separating them. There are 16 residues in the CDR3. CDR3 sequence: CASSLSQGTSSYEQYF. CDR3 coding DNA: TGTGCCAGCAGCTTGAGTCAGGGGACAAGTAGCTACGAGCAGTACTTC.

The CDR3 region is CASSSTGGNQPQHF. The CDR3, as DNA: TGTGCCAGCAGTTCTACGGGGGGAAATCAGCCCCAGCATTTT. This chain links TRBV6-6 with TRBJ1-5, with D possibly being TRBD1 (5 bases). Trimming took off 4 bases at V and 4 bases at J, with 11 bases between the two ends. This CDR3 spans 14 amino acids. Germline CDR1 MNHNY, CDR2 SVGAGI (reference sequence).

The chain links TRBV6-5 to TRBJ2-7, with 12 bases fitting TRBD1. J lost 7 bases, V lost 2 bases, and 3 bases had no gene match. The CDR3 totals 14 residues. CDR1 is MNHEY, CDR2 SVGAGI, per germline. The CDR3 nucleotides read TGTGCCAGCAGTTACCGGGACAGGGGGCAAGAGCAGTACTTC. Amino acids: CASSYRDRGQEQYF.

This clone was seen only once. DNA for the CDR3: TGTGCCAGCAGCTTTCCGGGACTAGCGGGAGCCGGGGAGCTGTTTTTT. Amino acids: CASSFPGLAGAGELFF. The V gene is TRBV5-6, the J gene TRBJ2-2; TRBD2 aligns across 14 bases. This CDR3 is 16 amino acids long. Germline assignment: CDR1 SGHDT and CDR2 YYEEEE. V lost 2 bases to trimming and J lost 6 bases; unmatched junction nucleotides: 3.

V and J are TRBV4-1 and TRBJ1-4; 8 positions agree with TRBD1. Germline loops: CDR1 MGHRA, CDR2 YSYEKL. The CDR3 totals 17 residues. The J segment lost 0 bases and the V segment lost 4 bases, leaving 7 bases of the junction unmatched. The DNA of the CDR3 is TGCGCCAGCAGCCCCGGACAGGGAGGTGCAACTAATGAAAAACTGTTTTTT. The encoded protein is CASSPGQGGATNEKLFF.

The gene calls are TRBV6-6 and TRBJ1-5; D is unclear. This CDR3 comprises 14 residues. CDR1 and CDR2 from the germline V gene are MNHNY and SVGAGI (reference sequence). The V gene lost 8 bases and the J gene lost 5 bases, with 16 bases spanning the gap. Here the CDR3 DNA reads TGTGCCAGCGATACCATAGACTCCTATCAGCCCCAGCATTTT. It yields the protein CASDTIDSYQPQHF.